This T cell receptor (beta chain) is from a study of T-cell memory formation after mild COVID-19. Study-wide context: For the most part, TCR clusters were specific to one donor.

MiXCR, applied by TCRdb to the 5' RACE reads, yields one record per CDR3 protein. This sample has about 430,000 distinct CDR3 sequences, with around 17% found just once. For this clonotype: No antigen is known for it.

Findings and limits, study-wide: Whereas later expanders leaned CD4+, clones contracting day 15 to 85 showed a balanced CD4/CD8 makeup.

The CDR3 spans 15 residues. Germline CDR1 is SGHTA and CDR2 is FQGNSA. Trimming pared 6 bases from V and 10 bases from J, leaving 19 bases between. The V gene is TRBV7-2, the J gene TRBJ1-6; weak D call: TRBD1 (6 bases). The TCR sequence derives from a man between 18 and 29 years old who had mild COVID-19 (a few samples of this study predate the infection). Cell type and time point are not known. The sample was PBMCs or a T cell subset sorted from them (not recorded which). Written as DNA, the CDR3 is TGTGCCAGCAGTTCAGGACGGGGGCCCAGATCACCCCTCCACTTT. Amino acid sequence: CASSSGRGPRSPLHF.